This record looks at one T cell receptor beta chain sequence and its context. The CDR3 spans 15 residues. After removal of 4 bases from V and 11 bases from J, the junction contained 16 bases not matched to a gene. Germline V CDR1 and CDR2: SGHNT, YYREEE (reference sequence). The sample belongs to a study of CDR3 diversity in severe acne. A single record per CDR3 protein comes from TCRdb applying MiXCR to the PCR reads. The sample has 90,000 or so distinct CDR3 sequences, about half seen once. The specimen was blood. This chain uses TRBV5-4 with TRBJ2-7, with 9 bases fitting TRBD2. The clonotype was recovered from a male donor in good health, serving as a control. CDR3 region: CASSPDAGTSRGEYF. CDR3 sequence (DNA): TGTGCCAGCAGCCCGGATGCCGGGACTAGCCGGGGGGAGTACTTC.